This T cell receptor beta chain was sequenced during a study of neurological immune-mediated disorders. The study's findings and limits: Whereas HTLV-1-associated myelopathy showed the most TCR clonal expansion, multiple sclerosis showed the least, with levels below those of healthy controls. No expanded-clone CDR3 amino acid sequence recurred across subjects, suggesting private TCR-beta repertoires.

V shed 2 bases and J shed 2 bases, with 9 bases lying between them. The CDR3 has 14 amino acids. Germline V gene sequence: CDR1 SGHRS, CDR2 YFSETQ. The sample's time point: longitudinal time-point 2. A total of 2 million PBMCs stored at -80 degrees C provided the unsorted libraries. This clonotype was seen repeatedly, ten times or more. Its antigen is unidentified. The method for making cDNA was 5'RACE, and it used 10-nucleotide random UMIs. TCRdb re-called the 5' RACE reads through MiXCR, storing one row per CDR3 protein. This table has approximately 82,000 distinct CDR3 sequences, approximately 13% appearing once.

The sequence was obtained from a female donor with HTLV-1-associated myelopathy (HAM/TSP). The V gene is TRBV5-1, the J gene TRBJ2-3, with D uncertain. The source material was PBMCs. The CDR3 coding sequence is TGCGCCAGCAGCTTAGGAGAACCCACAGATACGCAGTATTTT. Its protein is CASSLGEPTDTQYF.